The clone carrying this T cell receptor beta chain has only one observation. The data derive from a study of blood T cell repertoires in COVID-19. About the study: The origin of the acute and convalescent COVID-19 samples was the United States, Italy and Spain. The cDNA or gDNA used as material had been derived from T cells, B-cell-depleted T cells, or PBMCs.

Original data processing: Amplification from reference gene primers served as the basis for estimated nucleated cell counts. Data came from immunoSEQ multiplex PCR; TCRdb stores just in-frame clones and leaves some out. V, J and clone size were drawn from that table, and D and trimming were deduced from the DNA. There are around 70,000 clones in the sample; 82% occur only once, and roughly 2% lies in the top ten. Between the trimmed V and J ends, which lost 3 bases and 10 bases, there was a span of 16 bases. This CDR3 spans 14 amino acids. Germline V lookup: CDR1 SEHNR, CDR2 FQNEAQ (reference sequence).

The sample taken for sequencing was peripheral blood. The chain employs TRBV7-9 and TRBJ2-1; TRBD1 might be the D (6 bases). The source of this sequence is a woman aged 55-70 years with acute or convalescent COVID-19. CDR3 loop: CASSLGHRVSEQFF. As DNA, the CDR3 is TGTGCCAGCAGCTTGGGACACCGGGTCTCGGAGCAGTTCTTC.